The 13 T cell receptor beta chains below come from one sample, sequenced in a study of T-cell memory formation after mild COVID-19. One entry per CDR3 protein results from TCRdb running MiXCR on the 5' RACE reads. This sample yields over 400,000 distinct CDR3 sequences, of which less than 25% are seen a single time; around 12% belongs to the top ten. Material for sequencing was PBMCs or a T cell subset sorted from them (not recorded which). These receptors all stem from an adult woman who had mild COVID-19 (a few samples of this study predate the infection). Cell type and time point are not known.

There are a few counts of this clonotype. CDR3 region: CASSFEGASGEQYF. In DNA form, the CDR3 reads TGCGCCAGCAGCTTCGAGGGGGCTTCGGGTGAGCAGTACTTC. J is TRBJ2-7 and V is TRBV5-1; 7 bases match TRBD1. J gave up 7 bases and V 2 bases, and 9 bases lay outside the gene matches. Per the germline V gene, CDR1 is SGHRS and CDR2 is YFSETQ. The CDR3 contains 14 residues.

V and J are TRBV24-1 and TRBJ2-1, with D hard to call. The CDR3 has 13 amino acids. The V gene's germline CDR1 is KGHDR and CDR2 SFDVKD. V gave up 3 bases and J gave up 3 bases, with 5 bases separating them. This CDR3 is CATSDLLYNEQFF. The DNA of the CDR3 is TGTGCCACCAGTGATCTGCTCTACAATGAGCAGTTCTTC.

In its sample, this clonotype was seen a few times. V is TRBV7-3 and J is TRBJ2-2, with D possibly being TRBD2 (5 bases). Germline V gene sequence: CDR1 SGHTA, CDR2 FQGTGA. The CDR3 consists of 16 residues. V was pared by 0 bases and J by 0 bases, with 8 bases between. CDR3 nucleotides: TGTGCCAGCAGCTTAACCCGCGGGTCGAACACCGGGGAGCTGTTTTTT. It codes for CASSLTRGSNTGELFF.

The chain recombines TRBV10-3 with TRBJ2-5; perhaps D is TRBD1 or TRBD2 (5 bases each). Trimming removed 0 bases at V and 4 bases at J, with 9 bases between. The CDR3 has 14 amino acids. From germline, CDR1 is ENHRY and CDR2 SYGVKD. Written as DNA, the CDR3 is TGTGCCATCAGTGAGTCGTTTGGGGGAGAGACCCAGTACTTC. This translates into CAISESFGGETQYF.

The J gene is TRBJ2-7, the V gene TRBV6-6; 11 bases agree with TRBD1. The CDR3 has 14 amino acids. Germline trimming cut 6 bases from V and 4 bases from J; bases unmatched to any gene: 5. Looked up from germline, CDR1 is MNHNY and CDR2 is SVGAGI (reference sequence). Here the CDR3 DNA reads TGTGCCAGCAGAACCGGGACAGGGGGTTACGAGCAGTACTTC. Translating gives CASRTGTGGYEQYF.

This clonotype was observed a few times. The chain recombines TRBV10-3 with TRBJ2-5; D remains ambiguous. CDR1 is ENHRY, CDR2 SYGVKD, per germline. Trimming stripped 9 bases from V and 3 bases from J, with 8 bases between. This CDR3 comprises 11 residues. CDR3 loop: CAISTEETQYF. The CDR3 DNA reads as TGTGCCATTTCTACCGAAGAGACCCAGTACTTC.

This clonotype was observed a few times. The rearrangement uses TRBV11-2 and TRBJ2-1, with 10 nucleotides matching TRBD2. Germline CDR1 and CDR2: SGHAT and FQNNGV. The CDR3 consists of 17 residues. Losses at the gene ends were 5 bases for V and 2 bases for J; bases not matched to a gene: 9. The CDR3 sequence is CASSGYRTSGPYNEQFF. The DNA for the CDR3 is TGTGCCAGCAGCGGTTATCGGACTAGCGGCCCCTACAATGAGCAGTTCTTC.

This clonotype has only a few counts. In nucleotides, the CDR3 is TGTGCCAGCAGCTTAGGAGGGGCGGGGGAGCAGTACTTC. Translated, it gives CASSLGGAGEQYF. The chain carries TRBV7-8 and TRBJ2-7; TRBD2 is a possible D gene (6 bases). Trimming stripped 1 base from V and 7 bases from J, with 11 bases between. There are 13 residues in the CDR3. From germline, CDR1 is SGHVS and CDR2 FQNEAQ.

This clonotype was detected a few times. The chain joins TRBV20-1 to TRBJ2-1; D is possibly TRBD2 (5 bases). Germline assignment: CDR1 DFQATT and CDR2 SNEGSKA (reference sequence). Trimming took 6 bases from V and 3 from J, leaving 21 bases between them. CDR3 length equals 16 residues. CDR3 DNA sequence: TGCAGTGCCCAACTCATCTGGTCTAGCCGCTACAATGAGCAGTTCTTC. It yields the protein CSAQLIWSSRYNEQFF.

A few counts support this clonotype. This rearrangement joins TRBV7-9 to TRBJ2-7; D gene ambiguous. This CDR3 has 12 amino acids. In germline, CDR1 is SEHNR, CDR2 FQNEAQ (reference sequence). V was clipped by 5 bases and J by 5 bases, with 10 bases between them. The CDR3 here is CASSPGVDEQYF. The CDR3 DNA is TGTGCCAGCAGCCCAGGAGTGGACGAGCAGTACTTC. The variable domain in full, completed from reference TRBV7-9 and TRBJ2-7, reads DTGVSQNPRHKITKRGQNVTFRCDPISEHNRLYWYRQTLGQGPEFLTYFQNEAQLEKSRLLSDRFSAERPKGSFSTLEIQRTEQGDSAMYLCASSPGVDEQYFGPGTRLTVT.

V is TRBV29-1 and J is TRBJ2-3; D unresolved. Trimming removed 3 bases at V and 6 bases at J, with 10 bases between. CDR3 length: 12 residues. CDR1 is SQVTM and CDR2 is ANQGSEA in the germline V gene. The CDR3 bases are TGCAGCGTTGAGAGCTTTCCGGATACGCAGTATTTT. It encodes CSVESFPDTQYF.

V gene TRBV7-6 combines with J gene TRBJ2-5; D is perhaps TRBD2 (5 bases). The end of the DNA is better explained by TRBJ2-1, so the J call may be wrong. CDR3 size: 13 residues. The germline CDR1 and CDR2 sequences are SGHVS and FNYEAQ. The DNA for the CDR3 is TGTGCCAGCAGCTTCACCCCCGGCCCGGGACAGTTCTTC. It specifies CASSFTPGPGQFF.

The chain has TRBV12-3 or TRBV12-4 and TRBJ1-2; 8 nucleotides line up with TRBD1. There are 12 residues in the CDR3. V gave up 5 bases and J gave up 11 bases; unmatched junction bases: 7. This chain's CDR3 is CASSLGQGGYTF. The CDR3 DNA sequence: TGTGCCAGCAGTCTCGGACAGGGCGGGTACACCTTC.